This T cell receptor beta chain emerged from a study of beta chain features in type 1 diabetes. This clone has more than one count but fewer than ten. Its target is unknown. Sequencing targeted expressed TCRB transcripts, as all isolated RNA had been reverse transcribed. Only in-frame clones appear in the TCRdb table, and some are missing; sequencing was by immunoSEQ multiplex PCR. The data hold around 250,000 clones, with around an eighth observed a single time. With 6 bases clipped from V and 2 bases from J, the junction kept 4 bases outside the gene matches. The CDR3 has 14 amino acids. Looked up from germline, CDR1 is LGHNT and CDR2 is FRNRAP. Broader study findings: More deletions and fewer insertions at VDJ junctions were found in patients with type 1 diabetes.

The V and J genes are TRBV12-5 and TRBJ1-5, with TRBD1 matching over 7 bases. This clonotype was obtained from a middle-aged woman in good health. Sequenced: naive CD4+ T cells from blood. DNA for the CDR3: TGTGCTAGTGGCCAAGGGACAGGCAATCAGCCCCAGCATTTT. Protein: CASGQGTGNQPQHF.